The rows below give T cell receptor beta chains drawn from one sample of a study of spatial heterogeneity in lung cancer. Using its own MiXCR run on the 5' RACE reads, TCRdb lists one record per CDR3 protein. The data contain roughly 3,900 distinct CDR3 sequences, around a third of them singletons. This specimen consisted of lung tumor tissue, obtained at surgery. These receptors were taken from a male donor with early-stage non-small cell lung cancer. The CDR3 runs from the conserved cysteine through the conserved F or W. The order of the fields is CDR3 protein, CDR3 DNA, clone size, D gene, V gene, J gene. D genes are given only for firm matches. For some rows the clone size is stated as once, few or many, or as a class when expanded; others skip it.

CDR3 protein: CASSPLGQGAEEQYF
CDR3 DNA: TGCGCCAGCAGCCCTCTCGGACAGGGGGCGGAGGAGCAGTACTTC
clone size: .
D gene: TRBD1
V gene: TRBV5-1
J gene: TRBJ2-7

CDR3 protein: CASSSGGPGANVLTF
CDR3 DNA: TGTGCCAGCAGTTCGGGTGGCCCTGGGGCCAACGTCCTGACTTTC
clone size: large
D gene: .
V gene: TRBV7-3
J gene: TRBJ2-6

CDR3 protein: CAWSVVRGNTGELFF
CDR3 DNA: TGTGCCTGGAGTGTAGTCCGGGGGAACACCGGGGAGCTGTTTTTT
clone size: large
D gene: .
V gene: TRBV30
J gene: TRBJ2-2

CDR3 protein: CATSDPRQVTDTQYF
CDR3 DNA: TGTGCCACCAGTGATCCCCGCCAGGTCACAGATACGCAGTATTTT
clone size: .
D gene: .
V gene: TRBV24-1
J gene: TRBJ2-3

CDR3 protein: CSVVGSPSSTDTQYF
CDR3 DNA: TGCAGCGTTGTAGGCAGTCCTTCTAGCACAGATACGCAGTATTTT
clone size: .
D gene: .
V gene: TRBV29-1
J gene: TRBJ2-3

CDR3 protein: CASSLSVYNEQFF
CDR3 DNA: TGCGCCAGCAGCTTATCCGTATACAATGAGCAGTTCTTC
clone size: .
D gene: .
V gene: TRBV5-1
J gene: TRBJ2-1

CDR3 protein: CASSQEGLEEQFF
CDR3 DNA: TGTGCCAGCAGCCAAGAAGGACTTGAAGAGCAGTTCTTC
clone size: few
D gene: .
V gene: TRBV4-2
J gene: TRBJ2-1

CDR3 protein: CASSVRDSNTEAFF
CDR3 DNA: TGTGCCAGCAGCGTCCGGGACAGTAACACTGAAGCTTTCTTT
clone size: few
D gene: TRBD1
V gene: TRBV3-1
J gene: TRBJ1-1

CDR3 protein: CASSLTGGAETQYF
CDR3 DNA: TGCGCCAGCAGCTTGACAGGGGGCGCGGAGACCCAGTACTTC
clone size: once
D gene: TRBD1
V gene: TRBV5-1
J gene: TRBJ2-5

CDR3 protein: CASRLAGETQYF
CDR3 DNA: TGTGCCAGCCGACTAGCGGGAGAGACCCAGTACTTC
clone size: .
D gene: TRBD2
V gene: TRBV19
J gene: TRBJ2-5

CDR3 protein: CSASPLLAGGQETQYF
CDR3 DNA: TGCAGTGCTAGCCCTCTACTAGCGGGCGGACAAGAGACCCAGTACTTC
clone size: few
D gene: TRBD2
V gene: TRBV20-1
J gene: TRBJ2-5

CDR3 protein: CASSLEAGRTDTQYF
CDR3 DNA: TGTGCCAGCAGTTTAGAAGCGGGACGCACAGATACGCAGTATTTT
clone size: .
D gene: TRBD2
V gene: TRBV12-3/TRBV12-4
J gene: TRBJ2-3

CDR3 protein: CSARGGYSNQPQHF
CDR3 DNA: TGCAGTGCTAGGGGAGGCTATAGCAATCAGCCCCAGCATTTT
clone size: medium-sized
D gene: .
V gene: TRBV20-1
J gene: TRBJ1-5

CDR3 protein: CASSIHPSGSQDEQYF
CDR3 DNA: TGTGCCAGCAGCATCCATCCTAGCGGGAGCCAGGACGAGCAGTACTTC
clone size: .
D gene: TRBD2
V gene: TRBV7-3
J gene: TRBJ2-7

CDR3 protein: CAISESTSTDTQYF
CDR3 DNA: TGTGCCATCAGTGAGTCGACTAGCACAGATACGCAGTATTTT
clone size: .
D gene: .
V gene: TRBV10-3
J gene: TRBJ2-3

CDR3 protein: CASSYPRTSAYNEQFF
CDR3 DNA: TGTGCCAGCAGTTACCCCCGGACTAGCGCCTACAATGAGCAGTTCTTC
clone size: few
D gene: TRBD2
V gene: TRBV6-6
J gene: TRBJ2-1

CDR3 protein: CSVERRVPFYEQYF
CDR3 DNA: TGCAGCGTTGAACGCCGAGTTCCATTCTACGAGCAGTACTTC
clone size: .
D gene: .
V gene: TRBV29-1
J gene: TRBJ2-7

CDR3 protein: CASSKAESTDTQYF
CDR3 DNA: TGTGCCAGCTCTAAGGCGGAGAGCACAGATACGCAGTATTTT
clone size: .
D gene: .
V gene: TRBV18
J gene: TRBJ2-3

CDR3 protein: CASSLVAMGGETQYF
CDR3 DNA: TGTGCCAGCAGCTTAGTGGCGATGGGGGGGGAGACCCAGTACTTC
clone size: medium-sized
D gene: TRBD2
V gene: TRBV7-2
J gene: TRBJ2-5

CDR3 protein: CASSPRRISRRSSYNEQFF
CDR3 DNA: TGTGCCAGCAGCCCTCGTCGCATCTCACGGCGGAGCTCCTACAATGAGCAGTTCTTC
clone size: few
D gene: .
V gene: TRBV7-9
J gene: TRBJ2-1

CDR3 protein: CASSKRGLAGDLTYEQYF
CDR3 DNA: TGTGCCAGCAGCAAAAGGGGACTAGCGGGAGACTTAACCTACGAGCAGTACTTC
clone size: .
D gene: .
V gene: TRBV21-1
J gene: TRBJ2-7

CDR3 protein: CASSPGGTGYKQYF
CDR3 DNA: TGTGCCAGCAGTCCGGGGGGGACAGGTTACAAGCAGTACTTC
clone size: .
D gene: .
V gene: TRBV6-5
J gene: TRBJ2-7

CDR3 protein: CAWSVIIPDTQYF
CDR3 DNA: TGTGCCTGGAGTGTAATCATCCCAGATACGCAGTATTTT
clone size: medium-sized
D gene: .
V gene: TRBV30
J gene: TRBJ2-3

CDR3 protein: CASSFGERGEQYF
CDR3 DNA: TGTGCCAGCAGCTTCGGGGAACGTGGGGAGCAGTACTTC
clone size: few
D gene: .
V gene: TRBV7-9
J gene: TRBJ2-7

CDR3 protein: CASSLERLTLGEQYF
CDR3 DNA: TGTGCCAGCAGCTTAGAGCGTCTCACTTTAGGAGAGCAGTACTTC
clone size: .
D gene: .
V gene: TRBV7-9
J gene: TRBJ2-7

CDR3 protein: CASSLDGAGSSYEQYF
CDR3 DNA: TGTGCCAGCAGCTTAGATGGGGCGGGAAGCTCCTACGAGCAGTACTTC
clone size: few
D gene: .
V gene: TRBV7-2
J gene: TRBJ2-7

CDR3 protein: CASSLAASVNEQFF
CDR3 DNA: TGTGCCAGCAGCTTAGCGGCTAGCGTCAATGAGCAGTTCTTC
clone size: few
D gene: .
V gene: TRBV7-2
J gene: TRBJ2-1

CDR3 protein: CSAPDRAGELFF
CDR3 DNA: TGCAGCGCCCCGGACAGGGCCGGGGAGCTGTTTTTT
clone size: few
D gene: TRBD1
V gene: TRBV29-1
J gene: TRBJ2-2

CDR3 protein: CSVEDTNTDTQYF
CDR3 DNA: TGCAGCGTTGAGGACACAAACACAGATACGCAGTATTTT
clone size: few
D gene: .
V gene: TRBV29-1
J gene: TRBJ2-3

CDR3 protein: CASSPPGQGIDEQYF
CDR3 DNA: TGTGCCAGCTCACCACCGGGACAGGGGATCGACGAGCAGTACTTC
clone size: medium-sized
D gene: TRBD1
V gene: TRBV18
J gene: TRBJ2-7

CDR3 protein: CASSLRGGTGYEQYF
CDR3 DNA: TGTGCCAGCAGTTTAAGAGGGGGGACAGGGTACGAGCAGTACTTC
clone size: .
D gene: TRBD1
V gene: TRBV12-3/TRBV12-4
J gene: TRBJ2-7

CDR3 protein: CASSLAGRGSEAFF
CDR3 DNA: TGCGCCAGCAGCTTGGCCGGCAGGGGGAGTGAAGCTTTCTTT
clone size: few
D gene: TRBD1
V gene: TRBV5-1
J gene: TRBJ1-1

CDR3 protein: CASSLQGPYEQYF
CDR3 DNA: TGTGCCAGCAGTCTACAGGGCCCCTACGAGCAGTACTTC
clone size: .
D gene: .
V gene: TRBV12-3/TRBV12-4
J gene: TRBJ2-7

CDR3 protein: CASSPPGSGRSGANVLTF
CDR3 DNA: TGTGCCAGCAGCCCTCCCGGGAGCGGGAGATCTGGGGCCAACGTCCTGACTTTC
clone size: .
D gene: TRBD2
V gene: TRBV7-9
J gene: TRBJ2-6

CDR3 protein: CASTPSGNEQFF
CDR3 DNA: TGTGCCAGCACCCCATCGGGCAATGAGCAGTTCTTC
clone size: .
D gene: .
V gene: TRBV12-3/TRBV12-4
J gene: TRBJ2-1

CDR3 protein: CASSLVAGGPSTDTQYF
CDR3 DNA: TGTGCCAGCAGTTTAGTAGCGGGGGGGCCTAGCACAGATACGCAGTATTTT
clone size: medium-sized
D gene: TRBD2
V gene: TRBV6-2/TRBV6-3
J gene: TRBJ2-3

CDR3 protein: CASSSSTVEETQYF
CDR3 DNA: TGTGCCAGCAGCTCCTCGACTGTTGAAGAGACCCAGTACTTC
clone size: .
D gene: .
V gene: TRBV7-3
J gene: TRBJ2-5

CDR3 protein: CASSFRTSGILNTGELFF
CDR3 DNA: TGTGCCAGCAGTTTTAGAACTAGCGGGATTCTGAACACCGGGGAGCTGTTTTTT
clone size: .
D gene: TRBD2
V gene: TRBV12-3/TRBV12-4
J gene: TRBJ2-2

CDR3 protein: CASSMDSIEQYF
CDR3 DNA: TGTGCCAGTAGTATGGACTCCATCGAGCAGTACTTC
clone size: few
D gene: .
V gene: TRBV19
J gene: TRBJ2-7

CDR3 protein: CASSPSRQGGETQYF
CDR3 DNA: TGTGCCAGCAGCCCGAGCCGACAGGGAGGGGAGACCCAGTACTTC
clone size: .
D gene: .
V gene: TRBV9
J gene: TRBJ2-5

CDR3 protein: CASSFFLAGGKETQYF
CDR3 DNA: TGTGCCAGCAGCTTTTTTCTAGCGGGAGGAAAAGAGACCCAGTACTTC
clone size: .
D gene: TRBD2
V gene: TRBV7-9
J gene: TRBJ2-5

CDR3 protein: CASSLGGRNTEAFF
CDR3 DNA: TGTGCCAGCAGCTTAGGGGGGAGGAACACTGAAGCTTTCTTT
clone size: medium-sized
D gene: .
V gene: TRBV7-8
J gene: TRBJ1-1

CDR3 protein: CASSFSPGSGNQPQHF
CDR3 DNA: TGTGCCAGCTCATTCTCTCCAGGGAGTGGCAATCAGCCCCAGCATTTT
clone size: large
D gene: .
V gene: TRBV18
J gene: TRBJ1-5

CDR3 protein: CASSFKDRGIGDTEAFF
CDR3 DNA: TGCGCCAGCAGCTTTAAGGACAGGGGGATTGGGGACACTGAAGCTTTCTTT
clone size: medium-sized
D gene: TRBD1
V gene: TRBV5-1
J gene: TRBJ1-1

CDR3 protein: CASGTAGETQYF
CDR3 DNA: TGTGCCAGTGGGACGGCGGGAGAGACCCAGTACTTC
clone size: few
D gene: .
V gene: TRBV7-9
J gene: TRBJ2-5

CDR3 protein: CASSLVSGRAYNEQFF
CDR3 DNA: TGTGCCAGCAGTTTGGTCAGCGGGAGGGCATACAATGAGCAGTTCTTC
clone size: many
D gene: TRBD2
V gene: TRBV28
J gene: TRBJ2-1

CDR3 protein: CVSSLELARDRRADTQYF
CDR3 DNA: TGTGTCAGCAGCTTGGAGTTGGCCAGGGATCGTAGGGCAGATACGCAGTATTTT
clone size: medium-sized
D gene: .
V gene: TRBV5-4
J gene: TRBJ2-3

CDR3 protein: CASSQDPWGANTGELFF
CDR3 DNA: TGCGCCAGCAGCCAAGATCCGTGGGGAGCGAACACCGGGGAGCTGTTTTTT
clone size: .
D gene: .
V gene: TRBV4-1
J gene: TRBJ2-2

CDR3 protein: CASSFGFRKHEQYF
CDR3 DNA: TGTGCCAGCAGCTTCGGGTTTCGTAAGCACGAGCAGTACTTC
clone size: .
D gene: .
V gene: TRBV7-2
J gene: TRBJ2-7

CDR3 protein: CASSPETSGRAPGYEQYF
CDR3 DNA: TGTGCCAGCAGCCCGGAGACTAGCGGGAGGGCCCCCGGCTACGAGCAGTACTTC
clone size: once
D gene: TRBD2
V gene: TRBV7-2
J gene: TRBJ2-7

CDR3 protein: CASSPGQGITKNIQYF
CDR3 DNA: TGTGCCAGCAGCCCCGGACAGGGAATCACCAAAAACATTCAGTACTTC
clone size: .
D gene: TRBD1
V gene: TRBV11-3
J gene: TRBJ2-4

CDR3 protein: CASSLSHGSYEQYF
CDR3 DNA: TGTGCCAGCAGTTTAAGTCACGGATCCTACGAGCAGTACTTC
clone size: .
D gene: .
V gene: TRBV12-3/TRBV12-4
J gene: TRBJ2-7